This paragraph reports one T cell receptor (beta chain). Its antigen remains unknown. TCR beta CDR3 regions were amplified from RNA transcripts. HTBI primers were the set used in a first-round RT-PCR of the TCR CDR3. TCRdb used MiXCR to reprocess the multiplex PCR reads, holding one entry per CDR3 protein. The sample includes about 680,000 distinct CDR3 sequences, about 35% of them seen just once. This record comes from a study of T cells in Graves' hyperthyroidism and ophthalmopathy. Overall study findings and caveats: Ophthalmopathy got predicted by the model a median roughly 6.1 months before its onset.

The clonotype originates from a woman in her forties with Graves' hyperthyroidism. Sequencing used blood.

In nucleotides, the CDR3 is TGCGCCAGCAGCTTGTGGTCAGGGAACTACGAGCAGTACTTC. It specifies CASSLWSGNYEQYF. The rearrangement links TRBV5-1 to TRBJ2-7, with D maybe TRBD1 (5 bases). The germline gives CDR1 SGHRS, CDR2 YFSETQ. Trimming removed 1 base from V and 3 bases from J, with 11 bases in between. The CDR3 extends over 14 amino acids.